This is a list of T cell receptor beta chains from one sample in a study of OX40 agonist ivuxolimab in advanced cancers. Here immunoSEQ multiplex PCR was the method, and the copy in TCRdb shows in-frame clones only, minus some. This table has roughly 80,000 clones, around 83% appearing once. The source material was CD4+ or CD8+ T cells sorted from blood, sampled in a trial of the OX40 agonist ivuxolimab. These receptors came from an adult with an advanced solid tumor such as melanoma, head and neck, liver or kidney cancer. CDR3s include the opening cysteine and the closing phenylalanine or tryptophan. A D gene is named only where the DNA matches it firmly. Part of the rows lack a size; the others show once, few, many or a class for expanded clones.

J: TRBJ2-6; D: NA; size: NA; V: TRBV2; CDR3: CASRGSDAGANVLTF; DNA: TGTGCCAGCAGGGGTTCCGACGCTGGGGCCAACGTCCTGACTTTC
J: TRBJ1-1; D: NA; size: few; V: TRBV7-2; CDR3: CASSITGTTEAFF; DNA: TGTGCCAGCAGCATTACAGGGACCACTGAAGCTTTCTTT
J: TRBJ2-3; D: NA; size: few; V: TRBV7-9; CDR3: CASSVTPDGPDTQYF; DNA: TGTGCCAGCAGCGTAACCCCTGACGGTCCAGATACGCAGTATTTT
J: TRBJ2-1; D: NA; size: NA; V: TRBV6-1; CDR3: CASSETYWGGEQFF; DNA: TGTGCCAGCAGTGAAACTTATTGGGGCGGTGAGCAGTTCTTC
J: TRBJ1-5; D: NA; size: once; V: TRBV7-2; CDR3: CASSLAGQNQPQHF; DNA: TGTGCCAGCAGCTTAGCGGGGCAAAATCAGCCCCAGCATTTT
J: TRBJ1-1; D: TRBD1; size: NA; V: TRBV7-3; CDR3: CASSLTGGSEAFF; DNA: TGTGCCAGCAGCTTAACAGGGGGCTCTGAAGCTTTCTTT
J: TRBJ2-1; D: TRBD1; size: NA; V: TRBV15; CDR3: CATSRAGTGGSEQFF; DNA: TGTGCCACCAGCAGAGCCGGGACAGGGGGCAGTGAGCAGTTCTTC
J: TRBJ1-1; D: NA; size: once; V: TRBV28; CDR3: CASSASQGLNTEAFF; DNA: TGTGCCAGCAGTGCTTCCCAAGGGCTGAACACTGAAGCTTTCTTT
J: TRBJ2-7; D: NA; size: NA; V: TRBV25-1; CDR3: CASSLRGEQYF; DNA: TGTGCCAGCAGCCTCAGGGGCGAGCAGTACTTC
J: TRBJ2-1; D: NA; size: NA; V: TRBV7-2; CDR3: CASSLFPRFNEQFF; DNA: TGTGCCAGCAGCTTATTCCCCAGATTTAATGAGCAGTTCTTC
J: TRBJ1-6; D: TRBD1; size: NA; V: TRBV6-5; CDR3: CASNDRGPYNSPLHF; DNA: TGTGCCAGCAACGACAGGGGACCCTATAATTCACCCCTCCACTTT
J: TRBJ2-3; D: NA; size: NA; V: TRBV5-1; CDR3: CASSLELRTDTQYF; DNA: TGCGCCAGCAGCTTGGAGCTGCGGACAGATACGCAGTATTTT
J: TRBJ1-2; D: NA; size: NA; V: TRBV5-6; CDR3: CASSAGGGAYGYTF; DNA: TGTGCCAGCAGCGCTGGGGGGGGCGCTTATGGCTACACCTTC
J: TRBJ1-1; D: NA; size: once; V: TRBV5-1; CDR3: CASSLGSGARVTFF; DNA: TGCGCCAGCAGCTTGGGTTCTGGGGCGCGGGTTACTTTCTTT
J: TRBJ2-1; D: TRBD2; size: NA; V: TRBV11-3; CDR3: CASSFREGGNEQFF; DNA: TGTGCCAGCAGCTTCCGGGAGGGGGGGAATGAGCAGTTCTTC
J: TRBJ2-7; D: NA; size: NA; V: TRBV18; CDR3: CASSPQVELKSYEQYF; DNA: TGTGCCAGCTCCCCACAGGTAGAGTTGAAGTCCTACGAGCAGTACTTC
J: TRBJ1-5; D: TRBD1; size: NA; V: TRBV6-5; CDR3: CASSPGGYHQPQHF; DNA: TGTGCCAGCAGTCCAGGGGGTTACCATCAGCCCCAGCATTTT
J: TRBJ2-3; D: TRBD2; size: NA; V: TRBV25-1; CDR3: CASSDTSGAARTQYF; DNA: TGTGCCAGCAGTGATACTAGCGGAGCGGCCCGAACGCAGTATTTT
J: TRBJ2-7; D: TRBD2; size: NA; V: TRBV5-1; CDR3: CASSLALAGELGQYF; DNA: TGCGCCAGCAGCTTGGCTCTAGCGGGAGAGTTGGGGCAGTACTTC
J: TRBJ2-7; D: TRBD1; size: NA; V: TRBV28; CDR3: CASSGTGSSYEQYF; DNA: TGTGCCAGCAGTGGGACAGGGAGCTCCTACGAGCAGTACTTC
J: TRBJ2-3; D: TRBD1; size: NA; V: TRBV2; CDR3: CASSGDRSSDTQYF; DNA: TGTGCCAGCAGCGGGGACAGGTCCTCAGATACGCAGTATTTT
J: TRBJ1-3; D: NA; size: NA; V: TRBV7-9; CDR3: CASSLGGGNTIYF; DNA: TGTGCCAGCAGCTTAGGAGGGGGAAACACCATATATTTT